This TCR beta chain was recovered during a study of shared clonotypes between healthy human individuals. Study-wide background: Three men and a couple of women, aged 18 to 49, were donors.

The protocol was immunoSEQ multiplex PCR, while the TCRdb copy is restricted to in-frame clones and leaves out a portion. This sample has 2 million to 2.5 million clones, with around 95% found just once. A remark on this clone: Its antigen is unidentified. This specimen includes other DNA sequences encoding the same CDR3.

Study-level points and caveats: In contrast to clonotypes shared by all four donors, non-shared clonotypes had lower generation probabilities. Around 5% of naive CD4 clonotypes were common to a handful of donors.

This CDR3 is 14 amino acids long. The V gene's germline CDR1 is SGDLS and CDR2 YYNGEE. The ends were cut back, 2 bases at V and 0 bases at J, with 3 bases in the middle. This TCR derives from a man aged 18-30 years in good health. J is TRBJ2-6 and V is TRBV9; D ambiguous. Sequencing input: naive CD4+ T cells sorted from blood. The subset was: CD45RA+ positively selected. CDR3 residues: CASSVFSGANVLTF. The CDR3 DNA reads as TGTGCCAGCAGCGTTTTCTCTGGGGCCAACGTCCTGACTTTC.